One and the same sample provided the 14 T cell receptor beta chains below, sequenced in a study of tumor-infiltrating lymphocytes in primary liver carcinoma. Total RNA (roughly 0.45 ug) served as template for TCR beta cDNA synthesis primed by a constant-region primer. A slightly modified ARM-PCR protocol with three nested multiplex PCR rounds produced these TCR beta libraries. TRBV1-TRBV30 forward primers paired with a C-beta reverse primer were used in the first two PCR rounds, which ran approximately 11 cycles each. TCRdb independently ran MiXCR on the multiplex PCR reads; one entry per CDR3 protein. The repertoire consists of under 200,000 distinct CDR3 sequences, with 70% to 90% occurring once and the leading ten covering around a sixth. Without any cell sorting, about 19-30 mg of bulk tissue yielded co-extracted RNA and DNA. Sequencing was performed on tumor tissue from primary liver carcinoma. Receptor source: a man between 35 and 55 years old with primary liver carcinoma and hepatitis B virus infection.

As regards this clonotype: A read error is possible here, since a much larger clone lies one base away. CDR3 amino acids: CASSAILNTEAFF. CDR3 DNA sequence: TGTGCCAGCAGCGCAATCTTGAACACTGAAGCTTTCTTT. The gene calls are TRBV7-9 and TRBJ1-1, with D uncertain. Germline lookup yields CDR1 SEHNR and CDR2 FQNEAQ (reference sequence). V shed 5 bases and J shed 0 bases, with 7 bases lying between them. The CDR3 runs to 13 residues.

Regarding this clonotype: Compared with germline, one end of the junction differs, possibly owing to a read error. V and J are TRBV6-2 or TRBV6-3 and TRBJ2-7, with TRBD2 matching over 7 bases. Germline CDR1 is MNHEY and CDR2 is SVGEGT. The CDR3 spans 14 residues. The CDR3 DNA reads as TGTGCCAGCAGACTAGCGAGAGGGGCCTACGAGCAATACTTC. Residues: CASRLARGAYEQYF.

This clonotype was seen just once. One end of the junction varies from germline; a read error may be responsible. This chain connects TRBV6-6 to TRBJ1-1, with TRBD1 matching over 10 bases. CDR1 is MNHNY and CDR2 is SVGAGI in the germline V gene (reference sequence). The length of the CDR3 is 14 residues. CDR3 in DNA: TGCACCAGCAGTGGGACAGGGGTATGGACTGAAGCTTTCTTT. This codes for CTSSGTGVWTEAFF.

Concerning this clonotype itself: It is likely a read error, because the conserved phenylalanine at the end of the CDR3 is missing. The DNA is omitted, as the CDR3 cannot be located on it reliably, and the CDR3 follows TCRdb's listing. The J gene is TRBJ2-5, the V gene TRBV11-1; the table assigns TRBD2, which was not confirmed against the DNA. Germline CDR1 SGHAT, CDR2 FQDESV (reference sequence). The CDR3 is 13 amino acids long, termini counted. This CDR3 is CVSSLTVGDEQYS.

As to this clonotype: One end of the junction fails to match germline, which may point to a read error. This chain uses TRBV29-1 with TRBJ2-1, with D perhaps matching TRBD2 (5 bases). Germline assignment: CDR1 SQVTM and CDR2 ANQGSEA. The CDR3 is 14 residues long. The CDR3 DNA reads as TGCAGCCTAGCCCTCGGTGAAACCTACAATGAGCAGCTCTTC. It encodes CSLALGETYNEQLF.

Points on this clonotype: A much larger clone differs by one base, so this may be a read error. V and J are TRBV12-3 or TRBV12-4 and TRBJ2-7; D call uncertain. The CDR3 has 14 amino acids. In DNA form, the CDR3 reads TGTGCCAGCAGTTTAGCAGGCAGACCATTCGAGCAGCACTTC. Its translation is CASSLAGRPFEQHF.

Details on this clonotype: One junction end does not reproduce the germline sequence, and a read error may be involved. This chain joins TRBV4-3 and TRBJ2-3, with 8 bases matching TRBD2. CDR3 size: 17 residues. Germline CDR1 LGHNA, CDR2 YSLEER. The CDR3 DNA is TGCACCAGCAGCGAGGATACCGACGCGGGAGGAACAGATACGCAATATTTT. Its protein product is CTSSEDTDAGGTDTQYF.

Points on this clonotype: The junction departs from germline at one end; a sequencing error may be responsible. This chain connects TRBV6-6 to TRBJ1-1; 8 bases fit TRBD1. Germline CDR1 reads MNHNY; CDR2 reads SVGAGI (reference sequence). This CDR3 region has 13 residues. CDR3 sequence (DNA): TGTGTCATCAGCACAGGGGGGACTACTGAAGTTTTCTTT. Encoded protein: CVISTGGTTEVFF.

The chain links TRBV6-2 or TRBV6-3 to TRBJ2-7, with TRBD2 matching 12 bases. The length of the CDR3 is 17 residues. Germline values: CDR1 MNHEY, CDR2 SVGEGT. Losses at the gene ends were 2 bases for V and 2 bases for J; bases not matched to a gene: 7. As DNA, the CDR3 is TGTGCCAGCAGTTACGATTGGAGGACTAGCGGGACCTACGAGCAGTACTTC. Its protein product is CASSYDWRTSGTYEQYF.

As regards this clonotype: Just one base apart from a much larger clone, this may be a read error. The rearrangement links TRBV5-6 to TRBJ2-6; D is unclear. The CDR3 is made up of 13 amino acids. V lost 2 bases and J lost 8, with 8 bases in between. In germline, CDR1 is SGHDT, CDR2 YYEEEE. CDR3 region: CASSLPRTNVLTF. DNA of the CDR3: TGTGCCAGCAGCTTACCACGGACCAACGTCCTGACTTTC.

A remark on this clonotype: One end of the junction is discordant with germline, which a read error may explain. The chain uses TRBV29-1 and TRBJ1-1; no definite D call. The length of the CDR3 is 15 residues. Germline V gives CDR1 SQVTM, CDR2 ANQGSEA. This CDR3 reads CSVAPVWGMNAEAFF. In nucleotides, the CDR3 is TGCAGCGTTGCCCCGGTATGGGGTATGAACGCTGAAGCTTTCTTT.

V and J are TRBV29-1 and TRBJ2-1; TRBD2 aligns across 7 bases. There are 15 residues in the CDR3. V gave up 4 bases and J gave up 5 bases; unmatched junction bases: 11. CDR1 is SQVTM, CDR2 ANQGSEA, per germline. This CDR3 reads CSVGLVGGIHNEQFF. In DNA, the CDR3 is TGCAGCGTTGGACTAGTGGGAGGGATCCACAATGAGCAGTTCTTC.

This clonotype was seen a handful of times. Since a much larger clone is just one base distant, this may be a read error. V gene TRBV5-1 combines with J gene TRBJ2-7; D unclear. CDR3 length: 15 amino acids. Trimming stripped 0 bases from V and 0 bases from J, with 10 bases between. Per the germline V gene, CDR1 is SGHRS and CDR2 is YFSETQ. The chain's CDR3 is CASSLDRMSSYEQYF. The CDR3 DNA is TGCGCCAGCAGCTTGGATCGGATGAGCTCCTACGAGCAGTACTTC.

Remarks on this clonotype: One end of the junction varies from germline; a read error may be responsible. The gene calls are TRBV12-3 or TRBV12-4 and TRBJ2-1; possibly TRBD2 for D (6 bases). This CDR3 has 15 amino acids. The CDR3 DNA is TGTGACAGCTCCTCCGCTAGCGACACCTACAATGAGCAGTTCTTC. Amino acid sequence: CDSSSASDTYNEQFF.